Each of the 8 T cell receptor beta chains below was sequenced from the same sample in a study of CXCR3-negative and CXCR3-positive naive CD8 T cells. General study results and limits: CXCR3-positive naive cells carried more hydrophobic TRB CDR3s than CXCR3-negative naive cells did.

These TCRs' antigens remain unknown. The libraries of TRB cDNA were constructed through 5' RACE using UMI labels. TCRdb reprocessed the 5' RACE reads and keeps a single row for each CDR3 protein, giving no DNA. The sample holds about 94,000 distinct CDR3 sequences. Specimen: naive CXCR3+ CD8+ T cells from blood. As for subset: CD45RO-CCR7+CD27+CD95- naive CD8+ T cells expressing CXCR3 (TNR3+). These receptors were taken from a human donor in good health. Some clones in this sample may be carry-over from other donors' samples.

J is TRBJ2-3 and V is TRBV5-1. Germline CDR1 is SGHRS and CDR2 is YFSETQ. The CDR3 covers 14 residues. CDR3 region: CASSLVMQMDTKYF.

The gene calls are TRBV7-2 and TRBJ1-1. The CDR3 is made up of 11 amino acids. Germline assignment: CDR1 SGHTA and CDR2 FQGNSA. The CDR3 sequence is CASSFGGEAFF.

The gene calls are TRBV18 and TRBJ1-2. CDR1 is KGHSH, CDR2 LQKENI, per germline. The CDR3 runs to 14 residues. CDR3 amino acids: CASSPGQMFYGYTF.

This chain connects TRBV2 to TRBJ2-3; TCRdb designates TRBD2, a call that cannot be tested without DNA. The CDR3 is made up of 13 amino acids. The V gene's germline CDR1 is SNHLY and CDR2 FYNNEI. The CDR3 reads CASRSTSGDTQYF.

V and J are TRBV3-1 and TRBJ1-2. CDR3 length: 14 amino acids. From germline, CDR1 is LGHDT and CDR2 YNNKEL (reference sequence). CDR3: CASSQVGDNYGYTF.

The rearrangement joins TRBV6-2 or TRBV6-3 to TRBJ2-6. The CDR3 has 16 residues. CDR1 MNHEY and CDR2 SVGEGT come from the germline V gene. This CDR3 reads CASTSRKFSGANVLTF.

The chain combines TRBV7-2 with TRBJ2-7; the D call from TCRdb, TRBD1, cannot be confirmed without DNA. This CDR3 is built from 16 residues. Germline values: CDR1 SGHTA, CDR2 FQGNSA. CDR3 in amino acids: CASSLASGQGGYEQYF.

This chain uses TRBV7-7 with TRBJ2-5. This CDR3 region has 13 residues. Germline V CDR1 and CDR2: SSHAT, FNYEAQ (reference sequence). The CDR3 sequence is CASSLGRGGDQYF.